The following is a T cell receptor (beta chain) sequence with its context. The antigen is undetermined. Relative to the germline gene, one junction end is altered; a read error may explain this. The CDR3 regions of TCR beta were amplified from RNA transcripts. The HTBI primer set drove a first-round RT-PCR of the TCR CDR3. Using its own MiXCR run on the multiplex PCR reads, TCRdb lists one record per CDR3 protein. The sample records about 290,000 distinct CDR3 sequences, roughly 14% being singletons. This sample stems from a study of T cells in Graves' hyperthyroidism and ophthalmopathy. General study points: Expanded thyroid clonotypes (above 0.001) were mostly also found in blood.

Germline lookup yields CDR1 SGHTA and CDR2 FQGTGA. The length of the CDR3 is 15 residues. The rearrangement uses TRBV7-3 and TRBJ2-2, with a possible D match to TRBD2 (5 bases). Sequencing was performed on blood. This TCR was recovered from a woman aged 30 to 39 with Graves' hyperthyroidism that later progressed to Graves' ophthalmopathy. CDR3: CASSADLAGTGELSF. The CDR3 nucleotides read TGTGCCAGCAGCGCGGATTTAGCTGGTACCGGGGAGCTGTCTTTT.